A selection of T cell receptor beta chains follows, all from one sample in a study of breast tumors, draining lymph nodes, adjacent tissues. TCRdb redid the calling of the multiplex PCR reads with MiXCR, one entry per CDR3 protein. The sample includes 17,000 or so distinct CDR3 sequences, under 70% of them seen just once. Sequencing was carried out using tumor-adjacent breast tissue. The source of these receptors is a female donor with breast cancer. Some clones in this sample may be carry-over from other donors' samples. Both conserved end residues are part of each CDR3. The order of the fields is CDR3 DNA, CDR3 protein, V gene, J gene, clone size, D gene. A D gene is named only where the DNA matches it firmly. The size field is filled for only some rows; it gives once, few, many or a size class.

TGTGCCAGCAGTCTCCTAGCGGGAGGACATTCCTCTTACGAGCAGTACTTC,CASSLLAGGHSSYEQYF,TRBV6-2/TRBV6-3,TRBJ2-7,few,TRBD2
TGTGCCAGCAGTTTAGCGACAGATACGCAGTATTTT,CASSLATDTQYF,TRBV12-3/TRBV12-4,TRBJ2-3,few,.
TGCAGTGCTAGAGGGACTAGCGGCTCCTACAATGAGCAGTTCTTC,CSARGTSGSYNEQFF,TRBV20-1,TRBJ2-1,.,TRBD2
TGCAGTTTCGGGAGCTACCCTGGAAACACCATATATTTT,CSFGSYPGNTIYF,TRBV20-1,TRBJ1-3,.,.
TGTGCCAGCAGCACTAGCGGGAGCTCCGAGCAGTACTTC,CASSTSGSSEQYF,TRBV7-2,TRBJ2-7,.,TRBD2
TGTGCCAGCAGCTTGGAAGGGGGGGCAGATACGCAGTATTTT,CASSLEGGADTQYF,TRBV7-9,TRBJ2-3,.,.
TGCAGTGCTACTCGGACAGGGGGAGACCAGCCCCAGCATTTT,CSATRTGGDQPQHF,TRBV20-1,TRBJ1-5,.,TRBD1
TGTGCCAGCAGCTTAGCGGGGGCGAGTCATTCACCCCTCCACTTT,CASSLAGASHSPLHF,TRBV7-3,TRBJ1-6,.,.
TGTGCCAGCGGCCCCGGGGGGTACAATGAGCAGTTCTTC,CASGPGGYNEQFF,TRBV12-3/TRBV12-4,TRBJ2-1,.,TRBD2
TGCGCCAGCAGCTTGGGGGATTCGGACAGGGTTTTGTCACCCCTCCACTTT,CASSLGDSDRVLSPLHF,TRBV5-1,TRBJ1-6,large,TRBD1
TGTGCCAGCAGCCTCGGGACAGGGGCTTACGAGCAGTACTTC,CASSLGTGAYEQYF,TRBV7-2,TRBJ2-7,few,TRBD1
TGCAGTGCTAGAGATGTTCAGGGCCTTTTCTCACCCCTCCACTTT,CSARDVQGLFSPLHF,TRBV20-1,TRBJ1-6,.,.
TGTGCCAGCAGTTTGGGACAGTATAATTCACCCCTCCACTTT,CASSLGQYNSPLHF,TRBV27,TRBJ1-6,.,TRBD1
TGTGCTAGCAGCCCAATTCAGGAGACCCAGTACTTC,CASSPIQETQYF,TRBV7-7,TRBJ2-5,many,.
TGCAGTGCTAGAGCTCAGGTAGATACGCAGTATTTT,CSARAQVDTQYF,TRBV20-1,TRBJ2-3,.,.
TGTGCCAGCAGCGTTAGGACAGGGGGCGGCAATGAGCAGTTCTTC,CASSVRTGGGNEQFF,TRBV9,TRBJ2-1,.,TRBD1
TGCAGCGTTGAAGGGAGGACAGGGGGCCTCTATGGCTACACCTTC,CSVEGRTGGLYGYTF,TRBV29-1,TRBJ1-2,.,TRBD1
TGTGCCAGCAGCTTAGACGGCAGGGGCGATGGCCGGCAGTTCTTC,CASSLDGRGDGRQFF,TRBV7-2,TRBJ2-1,.,.
TGTGCCATCAGTGGGGGTGACCTTAACTATGGCTACACCTTC,CAISGGDLNYGYTF,TRBV10-3,TRBJ1-2,medium-sized,.
TGTGCCAGCATACTAGCGGGGGGACAGCAGTTCTTC,CASILAGGQQFF,TRBV2,TRBJ2-1,few,TRBD2
TGTGCCAGCAGCCAAGAGAATAGCGGGGGGCCCACAGATACGCAGTATTTT,CASSQENSGGPTDTQYF,TRBV4-2,TRBJ2-3,medium-sized,TRBD2
TGTGCCAGCAGCGGAATGACAGGGGGCGCGGAGACCCAGTACTTC,CASSGMTGGAETQYF,TRBV9,TRBJ2-5,many,TRBD1
TGTGCCAGCAGTCACTCCACGGGGGGATGGGGATATGGCTACACCTTC,CASSHSTGGWGYGYTF,TRBV6-5,TRBJ1-2,.,.
TGTGCCAGCAGCGTAGGGGGGACTAGCGGGGGCTTCGGTAGCAATGAGCAGTTCTTC,CASSVGGTSGGFGSNEQFF,TRBV9,TRBJ2-1,.,TRBD2
TGTGCCAGCAGGACCCCCGGGCATCGAGAGACCCAGTACTTC,CASRTPGHRETQYF,TRBV6-5,TRBJ2-5,many,.
TGCGCCAGCAGCCGGGGTTTTGCCTCGGACTCTGGGGCCAACGTCCTGACTTTC,CASSRGFASDSGANVLTF,TRBV5-1,TRBJ2-6,.,.
TGTGCCAGCAGCTTCGGCAGGTTGAACACTGAAGCTTTCTTT,CASSFGRLNTEAFF,TRBV5-6,TRBJ1-1,many,.
TGTGCCAGCACACTAGACGGGGTGGGTGGCTGCACCTTC,CASTLDGVGGCTF,TRBV12-3/TRBV12-4,TRBJ1-2,.,.
TGCAGTGCTAGAGTCCAGGCTGGCTCCTATAATTCACCCCTCCACTTT,CSARVQAGSYNSPLHF,TRBV20-1,TRBJ1-6,medium-sized,.
TGTGCCAGCAGCGGAAGTGCGTTAGCTAACTATGGCTACACCTTC,CASSGSALANYGYTF,TRBV9,TRBJ1-2,.,.
TGTGCCAGCAGTGTAGGGGGGGCCCTGAATTCACCCCTCCACTTT,CASSVGGALNSPLHF,TRBV2,TRBJ1-6,.,.
TGTGCCACCAAGGACAGGCGATATGAAAAACTGTTTTTT,CATKDRRYEKLFF,TRBV15,TRBJ1-4,.,TRBD1